A single sample gave rise to the 5 T cell receptor beta chains below, sequenced in a study of prognosis after radiotherapy for stage I lung cancer. The authors amplified TCR beta CDR3 from genomic DNA using two-round multiplex PCR. It was primers specific to each TRBV and TRBJ gene that first-round PCR used. One entry per CDR3 protein results from TCRdb running MiXCR on the multiplex PCR reads. In the table there are some 27,000 distinct CDR3 sequences, around 30% of which are singletons. This sample comprised PBMCs, obtained before or after stereotactic body radiation therapy (not recorded which). The receptor source for this set is a donor over 45 with non-small cell lung cancer.

The chain links TRBV28 to TRBJ2-3, with D perhaps TRBD1 (5 bases). With 1 base removed from V and 2 bases from J, the gap between germline ends came to 22 bases. Germline V gives CDR1 MDHEN, CDR2 SYDVKM. The CDR3 covers 19 residues. The DNA of the CDR3 is TGTGCCAGCAGTTTATTGGACCTAAGGCACAGGAGAGCCACAGATACGCAGTATTTT. Translation: CASSLLDLRHRRATDTQYF.

V and J are TRBV28 and TRBJ1-6; no definite D call. V was cut by 7 bases and J by 14 bases, with 18 bases left in between. Germline-derived CDR1 and CDR2 are MDHEN and SYDVKM. The CDR3 loop spans 13 amino acids. The CDR3 reads CASITVTTRSLHF. The CDR3 DNA reads TGTGCCAGCATTACCGTGACAACTCGTTCCCTCCACTTT.

This clonotype was counted ten times or more. The chain couples TRBV6-1 to TRBJ1-1; no clear D gene. Per germline, CDR1 MNHNS and CDR2 SASEGT. V was clipped by 6 bases and J by 2 bases, with 4 bases between them. The CDR3 sequence is 11 residues long. The chain's CDR3 is CASRENTEAFF. The CDR3 nucleotides are TGTGCCAGCAGGGAAAACACTGAAGCTTTCTTT.

This sequence joins TRBV29-1 and TRBJ2-4; D call uncertain. Trimming pared 6 bases from V and 1 base from J, leaving 13 bases between. This CDR3 is 14 amino acids long. Germline values: CDR1 SQVTM, CDR2 ANQGSEA. CDR3 loop: CSVRLGMAKNIQYF. The CDR3, as DNA: TGCAGCGTCCGATTAGGGATGGCCAAAAACATTCAGTACTTC.

This clonotype was observed at least ten times. A junction boundary mismatches the germline segment, possibly from a read error. The gene calls are TRBV9 and TRBJ2-1; D not resolved. The CDR3 has 18 amino acids. Germline loops: CDR1 SGDLS, CDR2 YYNGEE. CDR3 sequence: CASSVGLTTYSSYSEQFF. The CDR3 nucleotides read TGTGCCAGCAGCGTTGGGTTAACTACGTATAGCTCCTACAGTGAGCAGTTCTTC. The full variable domain, in which reference TRBV9 and TRBJ2-1 provide the parts outside the CDR3, is DSGVTQTPKHLITATGQRVTLRCSPRSGDLSVYWYQQSLDQGLQFLIQYYNGEERAKGNILERFSAQQFPDLHSELNLSSLELGDSALYFCASSVGLTTYSSYSEQFFGPGTRLTVL.